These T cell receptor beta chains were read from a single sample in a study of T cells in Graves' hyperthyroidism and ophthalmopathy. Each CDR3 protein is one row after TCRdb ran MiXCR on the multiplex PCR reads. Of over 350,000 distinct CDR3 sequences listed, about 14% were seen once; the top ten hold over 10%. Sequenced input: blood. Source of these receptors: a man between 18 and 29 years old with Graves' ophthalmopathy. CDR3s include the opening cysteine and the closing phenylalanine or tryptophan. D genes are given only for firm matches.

CDR3aa: CAIGLDYNEQFF
d_gene: TRBD2
v_gene: TRBV2

CDR3aa: CASSYSTGNYGYTF
d_gene: TRBD1
v_gene: TRBV6-5

CDR3aa: CASIWTGGPLGYTF
d_gene: TRBD1
v_gene: TRBV12-3/TRBV12-4

CDR3aa: CASSLQGGNEQFF
d_gene: NA
v_gene: TRBV11-3

CDR3aa: CASSSNRAQPQHF
d_gene: NA
v_gene: TRBV7-8

CDR3aa: CASSELALPTYEQYF
d_gene: NA
v_gene: TRBV6-1

CDR3aa: CASSLDVVDYGYTF
d_gene: NA
v_gene: TRBV5-1

CDR3aa: CAISESRASGNTIYF
d_gene: NA
v_gene: TRBV10-3

CDR3aa: CASSQETDKAFF
d_gene: NA
v_gene: TRBV3-1

CDR3aa: CASSIDLGAKETQYF
d_gene: NA
v_gene: TRBV19

CDR3aa: CSARGGAMNTEAFF
d_gene: NA
v_gene: TRBV20-1

CDR3aa: CASSPRSGELFF
d_gene: NA
v_gene: TRBV3-1

CDR3aa: CASSPDGLSYNEQFF
d_gene: NA
v_gene: TRBV7-9

CDR3aa: CASSQDPTGLSLSEQFF
d_gene: TRBD2
v_gene: TRBV4-1

CDR3aa: CASSQWGEGETQYF
d_gene: TRBD2
v_gene: TRBV3-1

CDR3aa: CASGLNSDEQYF
d_gene: NA
v_gene: TRBV12-3/TRBV12-4

CDR3aa: CASSSDSYNQPQHF
d_gene: NA
v_gene: TRBV2

CDR3aa: CASSTLATRRDNEQFF
d_gene: NA
v_gene: TRBV11-2

CDR3aa: CASSPQELNEQYF
d_gene: NA
v_gene: TRBV14

CDR3aa: CASSLGPTGNQPQHF
d_gene: NA
v_gene: TRBV12-3/TRBV12-4

CDR3aa: CASSYSGETGAETQYF
d_gene: NA
v_gene: TRBV6-5

CDR3aa: CASSLTALVGRSYGYTF
d_gene: NA
v_gene: TRBV7-2